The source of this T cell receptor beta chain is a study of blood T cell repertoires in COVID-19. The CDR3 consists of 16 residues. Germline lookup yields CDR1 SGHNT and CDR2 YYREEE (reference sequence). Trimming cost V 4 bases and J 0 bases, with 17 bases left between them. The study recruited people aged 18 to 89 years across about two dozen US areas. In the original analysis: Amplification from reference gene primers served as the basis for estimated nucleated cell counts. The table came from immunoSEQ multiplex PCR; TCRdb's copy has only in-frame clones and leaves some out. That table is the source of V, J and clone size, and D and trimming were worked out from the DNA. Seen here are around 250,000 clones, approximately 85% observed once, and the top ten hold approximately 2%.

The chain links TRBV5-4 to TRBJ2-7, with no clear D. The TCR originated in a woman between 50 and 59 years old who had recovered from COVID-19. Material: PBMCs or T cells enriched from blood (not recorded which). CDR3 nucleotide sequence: TGTGCCAGCAGCCCGGCGGCAGTTAGAAGCTCCTACGAGCAGTACTTC. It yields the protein CASSPAAVRSSYEQYF. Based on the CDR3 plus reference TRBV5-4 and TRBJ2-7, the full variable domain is ETGVTQSPTHLIKTRGQQVTLRCSSQSGHNTVSWYQQALGQGPQFIFQYYREEENGRGNFPPRFSGLQFPNYSSELNVNALELDDSALYLCASSPAAVRSSYEQYFGPGTRLTVT.